These 8 T cell receptor beta chains originate from one sample sequenced in a study of CD8+ T cells in alopecia areata. The sequencing template was cDNA reverse transcribed from extracted RNA. The protocol was immunoSEQ multiplex PCR, while the TCRdb copy is restricted to in-frame clones and leaves out a portion. In the table there are 150,000 or so clones, around 87% of which are singletons. Treatment reported: oral pan-JAK inhibitor, 5-10 mg twice daily. Sequencing was performed on CD8+ T cells sorted from blood, taken at week 4, from a patient treated with tofacitinib. These receptor sequences come from a human donor with alopecia areata.

The rearrangement joins TRBV15 to TRBJ1-1; weak D call: TRBD1 (5 bases). Trimming stripped 0 bases from V and 6 bases from J, with 11 bases between. CDR3 length equals 14 residues. Per germline, CDR1 LNHNV and CDR2 YYDKDF (reference sequence). DNA of the CDR3: TGTGCCACCAGCAGAGACAGGGACGGGCCTGAAGCTTTCTTT. Translating gives CATSRDRDGPEAFF.

This chain uses TRBV6-1 with TRBJ1-2, with unresolved D. Trimming took off 7 bases at V and 6 bases at J, with 6 bases between the two ends. CDR3 length equals 10 residues. From germline, CDR1 is MNHNS and CDR2 SASEGT. CDR3 coding DNA: TGTGCCAGCAACGTGGATGGCTACACCTTC. Translation: CASNVDGYTF.

The CDR3 loop is CSGGGVAGAEAETQYF. As DNA, the CDR3 is TGCAGCGGCGGGGGGGTAGCGGGAGCTGAAGCAGAGACCCAGTACTTC. The V and J genes are TRBV29-1 and TRBJ2-5; 9 nucleotides match TRBD2. This CDR3 is 16 amino acids long. In germline, CDR1 is SQVTM, CDR2 ANQGSEA. Germline trimming cut 7 bases from V and 4 bases from J; bases unmatched to any gene: 16.

The V call is TRBV29-1, the J call TRBJ2-1; a weak D match, TRBD2 (6 bases). Germline values: CDR1 SQVTM, CDR2 ANQGSEA. The CDR3 has 15 residues. Trimming pared 7 bases from V and 4 bases from J, leaving 20 bases between. CDR3 in DNA: TGCAGCGCCCCGATGGGGGGATCCTCATACAATGAGCAGTTCTTC. Its protein is CSAPMGGSSYNEQFF.

The rearrangement uses TRBV30 and TRBJ1-1; D is perhaps TRBD1 (6 bases). This CDR3 has 13 residues. Trimming left V 0 bases short and J 6 bases short, with 11 bases between. Germline V CDR1 and CDR2: GTSNPN, SVGIG (reference sequence). The CDR3 DNA reads as TGTGCCTGGAGTGTGGGGGGCGTCGCTGAAGCTTTCTTT. Encoded protein: CAWSVGGVAEAFF. Full variable domain (remainder filled in from reference TRBV30 and TRBJ1-1): SQTIHQWPATLVQPVGSPLSLECTVEGTSNPNLYWYRQAAGRGLQLLFYSVGIGQISSEVPQNLSASRPQDRQFILSSKKLLLSDSGFYLCAWSVGGVAEAFFGQGTRLTVV.

The chain is built from TRBV6-5 and TRBJ2-7; the D is unclear. CDR3 length equals 14 residues. Trimming took 8 bases from V and 2 from J, leaving 16 bases between them. Germline loops: CDR1 MNHEY, CDR2 SVGAGI. CDR3 protein: CASVAGAYPYEQYF. The CDR3 nucleotides are TGTGCCAGCGTGGCAGGCGCCTACCCCTACGAGCAGTACTTC.

The genes are TRBV29-1 and TRBJ2-7, with 10 bases matching TRBD1. Germline-derived CDR1 and CDR2 are SQVTM and ANQGSEA. V lost 7 bases, J lost 4 bases, and 10 bases stayed unmatched. This CDR3 spans 14 amino acids. The CDR3 nucleotides read TGCAGCGCCAGTTCCGGGACAGGGGTTTACGAGCAGTACTTC. This encodes CSASSGTGVYEQYF.

The CDR3 loop is CASSQEGAGGISYNEQFF. CDR3 in DNA: TGCGCCAGCAGCCAAGAGGGTGCGGGAGGGATCTCCTACAATGAGCAGTTCTTC. The chain employs TRBV4-1 and TRBJ2-1; TRBD2 matches at 9 bases. CDR1 and CDR2 (germline): MGHRA, YSYEKL. The V gene end was trimmed by 0 bases and the J gene end by 0 bases; junction bases not matched to a gene: 6. The CDR3 loop spans 18 amino acids.